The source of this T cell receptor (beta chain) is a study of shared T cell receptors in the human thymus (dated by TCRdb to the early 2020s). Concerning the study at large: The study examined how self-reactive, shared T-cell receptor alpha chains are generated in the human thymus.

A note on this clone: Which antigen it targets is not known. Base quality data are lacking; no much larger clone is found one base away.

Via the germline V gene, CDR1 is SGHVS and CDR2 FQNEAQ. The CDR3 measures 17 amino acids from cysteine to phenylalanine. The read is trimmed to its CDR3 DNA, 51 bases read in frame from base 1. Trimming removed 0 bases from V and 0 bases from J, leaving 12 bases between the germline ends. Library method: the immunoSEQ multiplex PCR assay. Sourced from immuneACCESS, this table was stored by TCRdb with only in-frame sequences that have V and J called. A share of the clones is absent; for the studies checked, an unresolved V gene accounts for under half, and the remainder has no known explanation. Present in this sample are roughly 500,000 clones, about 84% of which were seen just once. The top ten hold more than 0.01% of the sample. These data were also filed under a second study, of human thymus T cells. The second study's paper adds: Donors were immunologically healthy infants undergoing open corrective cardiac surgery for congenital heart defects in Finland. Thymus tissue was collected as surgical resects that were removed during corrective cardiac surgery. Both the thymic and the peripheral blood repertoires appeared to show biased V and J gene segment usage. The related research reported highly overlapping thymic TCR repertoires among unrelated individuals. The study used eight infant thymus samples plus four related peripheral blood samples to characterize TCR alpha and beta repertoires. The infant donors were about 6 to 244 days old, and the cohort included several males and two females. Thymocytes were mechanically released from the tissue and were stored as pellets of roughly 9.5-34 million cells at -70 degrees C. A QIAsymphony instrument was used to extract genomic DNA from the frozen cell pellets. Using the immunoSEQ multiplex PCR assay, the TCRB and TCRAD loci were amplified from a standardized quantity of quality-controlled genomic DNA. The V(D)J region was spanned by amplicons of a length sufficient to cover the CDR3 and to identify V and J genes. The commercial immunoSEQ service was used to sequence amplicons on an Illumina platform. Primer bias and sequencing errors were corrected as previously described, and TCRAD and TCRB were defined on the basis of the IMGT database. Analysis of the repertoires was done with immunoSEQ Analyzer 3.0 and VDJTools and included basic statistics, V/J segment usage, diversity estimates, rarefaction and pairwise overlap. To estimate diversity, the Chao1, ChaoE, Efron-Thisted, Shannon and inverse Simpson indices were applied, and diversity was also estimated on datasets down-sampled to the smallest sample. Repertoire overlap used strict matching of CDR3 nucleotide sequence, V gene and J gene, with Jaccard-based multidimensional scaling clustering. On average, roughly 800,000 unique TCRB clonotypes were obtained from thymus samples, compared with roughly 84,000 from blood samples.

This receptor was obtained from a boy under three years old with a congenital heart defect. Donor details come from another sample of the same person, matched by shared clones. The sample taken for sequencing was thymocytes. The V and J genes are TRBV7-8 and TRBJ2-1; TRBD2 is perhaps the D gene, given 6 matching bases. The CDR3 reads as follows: CASSLALAGGSYNEQFF. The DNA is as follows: TGTGCCAGCAGCTTAGCGCTAGCCGGGGGCTCCTACAATGAGCAGTTCTTC.